A selection of T cell receptor beta chains follows, all from one sample in a study of STAT5B mutations in CD4+ large granular lymphocyte leukemia. Sequenced by immunoSEQ multiplex PCR; TCRdb stores in-frame clones only, minus some. The data show about 40,000 clones, roughly 81% seen once. The sequencing sample was made of CD4+ T cells from blood buffy coats. The origin of the receptors is a human donor in good health. The CDR3 runs from the conserved cysteine through the conserved F or W. The D gene is left open where the match is weak. Where a row states a size, it is once, few, many or the class of an expanded clone; other rows omit it.

v_call: TRBV27; clone_size: NA; d_call: NA; j_call: TRBJ2-2; cdr3_aa: CASSQLPGYNTGELFF; cdr3_nt: TGTGCCAGCAGTCAACTACCGGGATACAACACCGGGGAGCTGTTTTTT
v_call: TRBV11-2; clone_size: NA; d_call: TRBD1; j_call: TRBJ1-1; cdr3_aa: CASSFAVHRGPYTEAFF; cdr3_nt: TGTGCCAGCAGCTTCGCCGTTCACAGGGGCCCCTACACTGAAGCTTTCTTT
v_call: TRBV19; clone_size: NA; d_call: NA; j_call: TRBJ1-2; cdr3_aa: CASRFWDYGYTF; cdr3_nt: TGTGCCAGCCGCTTCTGGGACTATGGCTACACCTTC
v_call: TRBV7-7; clone_size: NA; d_call: NA; j_call: TRBJ2-5; cdr3_aa: CASSFPGYPQETQYF; cdr3_nt: TGTGCTAGCAGTTTTCCGGGGTATCCTCAAGAGACCCAGTACTTC
v_call: TRBV7-9; clone_size: NA; d_call: NA; j_call: TRBJ1-1; cdr3_aa: CASTLGDSTPNTEAFF; cdr3_nt: TGTGCCAGCACCTTGGGAGACTCAACCCCGAACACTGAAGCTTTCTTT
v_call: TRBV4-3; clone_size: NA; d_call: TRBD2; j_call: TRBJ2-5; cdr3_aa: CASSQKGTSGSETQYF; cdr3_nt: TGCGCCAGCAGCCAAAAAGGGACTAGCGGGAGTGAGACCCAGTACTTC
v_call: TRBV30; clone_size: NA; d_call: NA; j_call: TRBJ1-6; cdr3_aa: CAWRGGGSYNSPLHF; cdr3_nt: TGTGCCTGGAGGGGTGGGGGCTCCTATAATTCACCCCTCCACTTT
v_call: TRBV5-4; clone_size: few; d_call: NA; j_call: TRBJ1-2; cdr3_aa: CASSLWSRGGYTF; cdr3_nt: TGTGCCAGCAGCTTGTGGAGCCGGGGTGGCTACACCTTC
v_call: TRBV6-1; clone_size: once; d_call: NA; j_call: TRBJ1-1; cdr3_aa: CASRNWDTEAFF; cdr3_nt: TGTGCCAGCAGGAACTGGGACACTGAAGCTTTCTTT
v_call: TRBV5-1; clone_size: NA; d_call: NA; j_call: TRBJ2-7; cdr3_aa: CASSLKGWGDEQYF; cdr3_nt: TGCGCCAGCAGCTTGAAGGGATGGGGGGACGAGCAGTACTTC
v_call: TRBV7-3; clone_size: NA; d_call: TRBD2; j_call: TRBJ2-1; cdr3_aa: CASSLTSRNEQFF; cdr3_nt: TGTGCCAGCAGCTTGACTAGCAGGAATGAGCAGTTCTTC
v_call: TRBV6-5; clone_size: NA; d_call: NA; j_call: TRBJ2-5; cdr3_aa: CASSPGLLTVETQYF; cdr3_nt: TGTGCCAGCAGTCCCGGCCTTCTAACCGTAGAGACCCAGTACTTC
v_call: TRBV5-4; clone_size: NA; d_call: TRBD1; j_call: TRBJ1-2; cdr3_aa: CASSLANRDRDGYTF; cdr3_nt: TGTGCCAGCAGCTTGGCCAATCGGGACAGGGATGGCTACACCTTC
v_call: TRBV6-1; clone_size: NA; d_call: NA; j_call: TRBJ1-2; cdr3_aa: CASSESGRIYGYTF; cdr3_nt: TGTGCCAGCAGTGAGAGTGGCCGGATATATGGCTACACCTTC
v_call: TRBV6-1; clone_size: NA; d_call: TRBD2; j_call: TRBJ2-3; cdr3_aa: CASSSGLAPDTQYF; cdr3_nt: TGTGCCAGCAGTTCGGGACTAGCTCCAGATACGCAGTATTTT
v_call: TRBV11-3; clone_size: NA; d_call: NA; j_call: TRBJ2-2; cdr3_aa: CASSWGAGTGELFF; cdr3_nt: TGTGCCAGCAGCTGGGGGGCCGGCACCGGGGAGCTGTTTTTT
v_call: TRBV5-1; clone_size: NA; d_call: NA; j_call: TRBJ1-4; cdr3_aa: CASSWTTGENEKLFF; cdr3_nt: TGCGCCAGCAGCTGGACGACAGGAGAAAATGAAAAACTGTTTTTT
v_call: TRBV30; clone_size: NA; d_call: TRBD2; j_call: TRBJ2-1; cdr3_aa: CAWMILGGSIPYNEQFF; cdr3_nt: TGTGCCTGGATGATACTAGGCGGGAGCATCCCCTACAATGAGCAGTTCTTC
v_call: TRBV2; clone_size: NA; d_call: NA; j_call: TRBJ1-1; cdr3_aa: CASSADRNTEAFF; cdr3_nt: TGTGCCAGCAGTGCAGACAGGAACACTGAAGCTTTCTTT
v_call: TRBV5-1; clone_size: NA; d_call: NA; j_call: TRBJ2-1; cdr3_aa: CASRPLLLNYEQFF; cdr3_nt: TGCGCCAGCAGGCCCCTCTTGCTGAACTATGAGCAGTTCTTC
v_call: TRBV10-3; clone_size: NA; d_call: NA; j_call: TRBJ1-2; cdr3_aa: CAISDQEASFNYGYTF; cdr3_nt: TGTGCCATCAGTGACCAGGAAGCCTCCTTTAACTATGGCTACACCTTC
v_call: TRBV5-8; clone_size: NA; d_call: NA; j_call: TRBJ1-3; cdr3_aa: CASSFGGGLSSGNTIYF; cdr3_nt: TGTGCCAGCAGCTTCGGGGGAGGACTGAGCTCTGGAAACACCATATATTTT
v_call: TRBV25-1; clone_size: NA; d_call: NA; j_call: TRBJ2-1; cdr3_aa: CASSEYRNEQFF; cdr3_nt: TGTGCCAGCAGTGAATATCGCAATGAGCAGTTCTTC
v_call: TRBV10-3; clone_size: NA; d_call: NA; j_call: TRBJ1-3; cdr3_aa: CASLDGGLLLGNTIYF; cdr3_nt: TGTGCCTCTTTGGACGGGGGGCTATTACTTGGAAACACCATATATTTT
v_call: TRBV28; clone_size: NA; d_call: TRBD1; j_call: TRBJ2-4; cdr3_aa: CASSRGLRNIQYF; cdr3_nt: TGTGCCAGCAGCAGGGGGCTAAGAAACATTCAGTACTTC
v_call: TRBV11-2; clone_size: NA; d_call: NA; j_call: TRBJ2-3; cdr3_aa: CASSYPVGGSGPDTQYF; cdr3_nt: TGTGCCAGCAGCTACCCTGTAGGTGGCTCAGGTCCAGATACGCAGTATTTT